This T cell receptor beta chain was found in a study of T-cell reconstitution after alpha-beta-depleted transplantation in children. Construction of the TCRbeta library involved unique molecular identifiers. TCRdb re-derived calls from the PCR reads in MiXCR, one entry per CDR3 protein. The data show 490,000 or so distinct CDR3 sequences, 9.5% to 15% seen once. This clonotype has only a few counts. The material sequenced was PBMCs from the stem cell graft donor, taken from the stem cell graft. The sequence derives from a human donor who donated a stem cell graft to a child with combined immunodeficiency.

The CDR3: CASSQEGAGLRETQYF. The CDR3, as DNA: TGCGCCAGCAGCCAAGAAGGTGCAGGGTTAAGAGAGACCCAGTACTTC. The rearrangement uses TRBV4-3 and TRBJ2-5; tentative D call: TRBD1 (5 bases). The CDR3 covers 16 residues. The V gene's germline CDR1 is LGHNA and CDR2 YSLEER. Trimming removed 0 bases at V and 4 bases at J, with 15 bases between.